This is a list of T cell receptor beta chains from one sample in a study of cytomegalovirus exposure and HLA in healthy donors. Clones were read by immunoSEQ multiplex PCR, and TCRdb kept only the in-frame ones, dropping some. The sample has some 100,000 clones, less than 65% seen once. Input material: PBMCs. These receptors all stem from a woman aged 25 to 39 in good health and CMV-seropositive. Each CDR3 is given with its conserved first and last residue. The D gene is left open where the match is weak. Clone size appears in some rows only: once, few, many, or a class for an expanded clone.

>TRBD1|.|TRBV7-8|TRBJ2-3
CASSFDRADTQYF
TGTGCCAGCAGCTTCGACAGGGCAGATACGCAGTATTTT
>.|.|TRBV30|TRBJ1-2
CAVDSNYGYTF
TGTGCCGTCGACAGTAACTATGGCTACACCTTC
>.|.|TRBV10-2|TRBJ1-1
CASREDSITEAFF
TGCGCCAGCAGGGAAGACAGCATCACTGAAGCTTTCTTT
>.|.|TRBV18|TRBJ1-3
CASSRDSTGNTIYF
TGTGCCAGCTCACGCGACAGTACTGGAAACACCATATATTTT
>.|.|TRBV7-8|TRBJ1-1
CASSFGPGQMNTEAFF
TGTGCCAGCAGCTTCGGCCCAGGACAGATGAACACTGAAGCTTTCTTT
>.|.|TRBV6-5|TRBJ2-7
CASSSDSSYEQYF
TGTGCCAGCAGCTCTGACAGCTCCTACGAGCAGTACTTC
>.|few|TRBV6-4|TRBJ2-3
CASSDSRGGGTDTQYF
TGTGCCAGCAGTGACTCGAGGGGGGGCGGCACAGATACGCAGTATTTT
>.|.|TRBV28|TRBJ2-2
CASRIDSDSQTGELFF
TGTGCCAGCAGGATAGACTCGGACAGTCAAACCGGGGAGCTGTTTTTT
>.|.|TRBV28|TRBJ1-4
CASSLYRATNEKLFF
TGTGCCAGCAGTTTATACAGGGCAACTAATGAAAAACTGTTTTTT
>.|.|TRBV29-1|TRBJ2-1
CSVTVYNEQFF
TGCAGCGTGACAGTCTACAATGAGCAGTTCTTC
>.|.|TRBV19|TRBJ1-2
CASRAGTSNYGYPF
TGTGCCAGTAGGGCCGGGACAAGTAACTATGGCTACCCCTTC
>.|.|TRBV7-9|TRBJ1-1
CASSLALTGSTEAFF
TGTGCCAGCAGCTTAGCGCTTACAGGAAGCACTGAAGCTTTCTTT
>TRBD2|.|TRBV2|TRBJ2-1
CASRRTSGEYNEQFF
TGTGCCAGCAGGCGAACTAGCGGGGAATACAATGAGCAGTTCTTC
>.|once|TRBV7-2|TRBJ2-7
CASSLWERALPYEQYF
TGTGCCAGCAGCTTATGGGAGAGGGCCCTCCCTTACGAGCAGTACTTC
>TRBD1|.|TRBV9|TRBJ2-7
CASSPTGLGSYEQYF
TGTGCCAGCAGCCCGACAGGGTTGGGCTCCTACGAGCAGTACTTC
>.|few|TRBV5-1|TRBJ1-1
CASSADREAFF
TGCGCCAGCAGCGCAGACAGGGAAGCTTTCTTT
>.|.|TRBV19|TRBJ1-1
CASSTYAANEAFF
TGTGCCAGTAGTACCTACGCGGCTAATGAAGCTTTCTTT
>.|.|TRBV6-1|TRBJ1-2
CASRRGDYYGYTF
TGTGCCAGCAGGCGGGGGGATTACTATGGCTACACCTTC
>TRBD1|.|TRBV5-1|TRBJ2-6
CASSLRDRDLSGANVLTF
TGCGCCAGCAGCCTACGGGACAGGGATCTTTCTGGGGCCAACGTCCTGACTTTC
>TRBD2|.|TRBV6-5|TRBJ2-1
CASSFGGGYNEQFF
TGTGCCAGCAGTTTTGGGGGGGGGTACAATGAGCAGTTCTTC
>TRBD2|.|TRBV15|TRBJ2-1
CATSRLAGGQEQFF
TGTGCCACCAGCAGACTAGCGGGGGGGCAAGAGCAGTTCTTC
>TRBD1|.|TRBV7-8|TRBJ1-5
CASSPGRAGGSRQPQHF
TGTGCCAGCAGCCCCGGCCGGGCAGGGGGTTCGCGTCAGCCCCAGCATTTT
>.|.|TRBV28|TRBJ1-1
CASSWRNAEAFF
TGTGCCAGCAGTTGGCGGAATGCTGAAGCTTTCTTT
>TRBD2|.|TRBV5-1|TRBJ2-3
CASSLATAGGPSDTQYF
TGCGCCAGCAGCTTGGCCACAGCGGGGGGGCCGAGTGATACGCAGTATTTT
>.|few|TRBV6-6|TRBJ2-7
CATRGASGSYEQYF
TGTGCCACCCGGGGGGCTAGCGGTTCCTACGAGCAGTACTTC
>.|few|TRBV27|TRBJ1-6
CASTEREASPLHF
TGTGCCAGCACAGAGAGGGAGGCTTCACCCCTCCACTTT
>.|.|TRBV28|TRBJ2-5
CASSLAGTLNQETQYF
TGTGCCAGCAGTTTAGCTGGGACACTGAACCAAGAGACCCAGTACTTC
>TRBD1|.|TRBV28|TRBJ2-7
CASSPPRQGYEQYF
TGTGCCAGCAGTCCACCAAGACAGGGATACGAGCAGTACTTC
>.|.|TRBV28|TRBJ2-2
CASREVDGELFF
TGTGCCAGCAGGGAGGTCGACGGGGAGCTGTTTTTT
>TRBD2|few|TRBV7-9|TRBJ2-3
CASSLRLAEHTQYF
TGTGCCAGCAGCTTAAGGCTAGCGGAACATACGCAGTATTTT
>.|.|TRBV7-9|TRBJ1-4
CASSLRGDNEKLFF
TGTGCCAGCAGCTTACGGGGAGATAATGAAAAACTGTTTTTT
>TRBD2|.|TRBV18|TRBJ2-3
CASSRSTSGGTTDTQYF
TGTGCCAGCTCACGATCGACTAGCGGGGGGACCACAGATACGCAGTATTTT
>.|once|TRBV28|TRBJ2-7
CASRSDSSSYEQYF
TGTGCCAGCAGGTCCGACAGTAGCTCCTACGAGCAGTACTTC
>TRBD1|.|TRBV18|TRBJ1-4
CASSPDRVNEKLFF
TGTGCCAGCTCACCTGACAGGGTTAATGAAAAACTGTTTTTT
>TRBD2|.|TRBV7-3|TRBJ2-3
CASSRDGRGNTDTQYF
TGTGCCAGCAGCCGGGACGGGAGGGGAAACACAGATACGCAGTATTTT
>TRBD1|.|TRBV6-5|TRBJ1-2
CASSWGQEYGYTF
TGTGCCAGCAGCTGGGGACAGGAGTATGGCTACACCTTC
>.|.|TRBV5-5|TRBJ2-6
CASSPVANVLTF
TGTGCCAGCAGCCCGGTTGCCAACGTCCTGACTTTC
>.|few|TRBV29-1|TRBJ1-5
CSVGWGHDQPQHF
TGCAGCGTTGGTTGGGGGCATGATCAGCCCCAGCATTTT
>.|.|TRBV7-7|TRBJ1-1
CASSPLPDTEAFF
TGTGCTAGCAGCCCCCTACCTGACACTGAAGCTTTCTTT
>.|.|TRBV10-3|TRBJ2-5
CAISERQQETQYF
TGTGCCATCAGTGAAAGACAGCAAGAGACCCAGTACTTC